This T cell receptor (beta chain) stems from a study of T cell responses to AZD1222 COVID-19 vaccine. Background on the study: Second-dose schedules of about 4 or about 12 weeks were combined.

The assay was immunoSEQ multiplex PCR, and TCRdb's table has in-frame clones only and misses some. The sample lists 150,000 to 200,000 clones; about 92% were seen once. Sequences were derived from peripheral blood, sampled on day 0 of AZD1222 vaccination. The source of this sequence is an adult in good health.

The chain's CDR3 is CASSVGNAGGLNTEAFF. CDR3 bases: TGTGCCAGCAGCGTAGGTAATGCAGGTGGTTTAAACACTGAAGCTTTCTTT. The chain recombines TRBV9 with TRBJ1-1; D is unresolved. Germline V gene data show CDR1 as SGDLS and CDR2 as YYNGEE. Deletions cut 0 bases from V and 2 bases from J, with 17 bases between. The CDR3 runs to 17 residues.